Here is one T cell receptor (beta chain) with its context. As yet, its antigen is unknown. This entry is derived from a study of monozygotic twins with inflammatory bowel disease. Study results and limitations: Healthy twins shared more clonotypes with others than IBD patients, most markedly active ones.

CDR3 length: 13 residues. Germline-derived CDR1 and CDR2 are SGHTA and FQGNSA. Eight distinct reactions (per sample) were used to make the cDNA. No DNA is given; TCRdb re-called the 5' RACE reads and lists each CDR3 protein once. This sample's table reports approximately 400,000 distinct CDR3 sequences. This clonotype was sampled from a human donor with ulcerative colitis or Crohn's disease, or a healthy co-twin of an affected twin (not recorded which). This sequence joins TRBV7-2 and TRBJ2-7; as DNA is missing, the TRBD2 call by TCRdb cannot be tested. The sequencing input was blood. CDR3 in amino acids: CASSPELALEQYF.